One and the same sample provided the 21 T cell receptor beta chains below, sequenced in a study of T-cell memory formation after mild COVID-19. Each CDR3 protein gets one entry after TCRdb re-called the 5' RACE reads with MiXCR. Of fewer than 400,000 distinct CDR3 sequences in the sample, roughly 15% were seen once. Source material: PBMCs or a T cell subset sorted from them (not recorded which). The receptor set was obtained from a man aged 18-30 years who had mild COVID-19 (a few samples of this study predate the infection). Cell type and time point are not known.

V and J are TRBV13 and TRBJ2-5; the D is unclear. This CDR3 is 14 amino acids long. V was cut by 2 bases and J by 2 bases, with 9 bases left in between. Germline V gives CDR1 PRHDT, CDR2 FYEKMQ (reference sequence). CDR3 loop: CASSLKGNQETQYF. DNA for the CDR3: TGTGCCAGCAGCTTAAAGGGCAATCAAGAGACCCAGTACTTC.

This clonotype was counted between two and nine times. The CDR3 DNA reads as TGTGCCAGCAGTCTGGGGGCGGTCTATGGCTACACCTTC. Its translation is CASSLGAVYGYTF. This sequence joins TRBV12-3 or TRBV12-4 and TRBJ1-2; a possible D gene is TRBD1 (6 bases). CDR3 length: 13 residues. V shed 5 bases and J shed 4 bases, with 11 bases lying between them.

The V call is TRBV5-5, the J call TRBJ2-3; 8 bases agree with TRBD2. The length of the CDR3 is 18 residues. V lost 4 bases, J lost 8 bases, and 21 bases stayed unmatched. CDR1 is SGHKS and CDR2 is YYEKEE in the germline V gene (reference sequence). The CDR3 loop reads CASSPKGPPGGVSGTQYF. The CDR3 DNA reads as TGTGCCAGCAGCCCCAAGGGCCCCCCGGGGGGGGTATCAGGTACGCAGTATTTT.

This clonotype was detected a few times. Here the CDR3 DNA reads TGTGCCAGCAGCCAAGAAACCGAGCAGTACTTC. Its translation is CASSQETEQYF. This chain joins TRBV3-1 and TRBJ2-7; D gene uncertain. The CDR3 is 11 amino acids. V shed 0 bases and J shed 6 bases, with 3 bases lying between them. Per the germline V gene, CDR1 is LGHDT and CDR2 is YNNKEL (reference sequence).

This clonotype was seen a few times. The rearrangement links TRBV12-3 or TRBV12-4 to TRBJ2-3; 7 nucleotides line up with TRBD2. V lost 7 bases to trimming and J lost 3 bases; unmatched junction nucleotides: 7. The CDR3 is 14 residues long. The CDR3 region has the DNA TGTGCCAGCACTGTTAGGGAGGGAACAGATACGCAGTATTTT. This codes for CASTVREGTDTQYF.

This clonotype was counted many times. The gene calls are TRBV4-3 and TRBJ2-2; D unclear. This CDR3 contains 16 residues. Germline loops: CDR1 LGHNA, CDR2 YSLEER. The V gene lost 1 base and the J gene lost 5 bases, with 14 bases spanning the gap. CDR3 sequence reads: CASSQVVAGMTGELFF. The CDR3 DNA reads TGCGCCAGCAGCCAAGTGGTGGCAGGAATGACCGGGGAGCTGTTTTTT.

This chain joins TRBV27 and TRBJ2-3, with a weak D call TRBD2 (6 bases). Looked up from germline, CDR1 is MNHEY and CDR2 is SMNVEV (reference sequence). The CDR3 spans 14 residues. The V and J ends lost 8 bases and 5 bases respectively, with 17 bases between them. The CDR3 sequence: CASRTGLLIDTQYF. The DNA of the CDR3 is TGTGCCAGCCGCACGGGACTTTTGATAGATACGCAGTATTTT.

This clonotype was seen only a few times. The gene calls are TRBV5-5 and TRBJ2-7; D is possibly TRBD1 (6 bases). The germline V gene encodes CDR1 SGHKS and CDR2 YYEKEE (reference sequence). The CDR3 extends over 14 amino acids. V was trimmed by 4 bases and J by 1 base, leaving 12 bases between them. In DNA form, the CDR3 reads TGTGCCAGCAGCCACCCCAGGGGATCCTACGAGCAGTACGTC. This encodes CASSHPRGSYEQYV.

The chain has TRBV5-4 and TRBJ2-5; D may correspond to TRBD1 or TRBD2 (5 bases each). This CDR3 is 14 amino acids long. The germline gives CDR1 SGHNT, CDR2 YYREEE (reference sequence). Deletions cut 6 bases from V and 4 bases from J, with 16 bases between. The CDR3 spells CASTVGGYGETQYF. The CDR3 nucleotides read TGTGCCAGCACCGTTGGGGGTTATGGAGAGACCCAGTACTTC. The complete variable domain, with remaining parts taken from reference TRBV5-4 and TRBJ2-5, reads ETGVTQSPTHLIKTRGQQVTLRCSSQSGHNTVSWYQQALGQGPQFIFQYYREEENGRGNFPPRFSGLQFPNYSSELNVNALELDDSALYLCASTVGGYGETQYFGPGTRLLVL.

The chain joins TRBV7-2 to TRBJ2-2; D remains ambiguous. Trimming removed 5 bases from V and 3 bases from J, with 13 bases in between. The CDR3 runs to 15 residues. Germline assignment: CDR1 SGHTA and CDR2 FQGNSA. The CDR3 nucleotides are TGTGCCAGCAGCCCCTGGGTCGCGGACACCGGGGAGCTGTTTTTT. Protein product: CASSPWVADTGELFF.

The chain employs TRBV20-1 and TRBJ1-1, with 7 bases lining up with TRBD1. Germline CDR1 reads DFQATT; CDR2 reads SNEGSKA (reference sequence). The CDR3 has 12 residues. J gave up 5 bases and V 1 base, and 1 base lay outside the gene matches. Written as DNA, the CDR3 is TGCAGTGCTAGAGTACAGGGGACTGAAGCTTTCTTT. Encoded protein: CSARVQGTEAFF.

This clonotype turned up a few times. The genes are TRBV12-3 or TRBV12-4 and TRBJ2-5; D not resolved. The germline V and J ends were trimmed by 4 bases and 6 bases, with 18 bases remaining between them. The CDR3 covers 15 residues. The CDR3 DNA follows: TGTGCCAGCAGTTCGGCTATGAATAGCTTGAAGACCCAGTACTTC. This translates into CASSSAMNSLKTQYF.

J is TRBJ1-6 and V is TRBV7-9; maybe TRBD1 (5 bases). V gave up 5 bases and J gave up 5 bases, with 16 bases separating them. This CDR3 has 16 residues. Looked up from germline, CDR1 is SEHNR and CDR2 is FQNEAQ (reference sequence). The CDR3 region has the DNA TGTGCCAGCAGCCCCCCTGGAGTGGGACATAATTCACCCCTCCACTTT. Protein product: CASSPPGVGHNSPLHF.

The sample holds a few counts of this clonotype. The CDR3 sequence: CASSRWGASSYTF. The DNA for the CDR3 is TGCGCCAGCAGCCGTTGGGGGGCTAGTAGCTACACCTTC. This sequence joins TRBV5-1 and TRBJ1-2; D perhaps matches TRBD1 (6 bases). CDR1 is SGHRS and CDR2 is YFSETQ in the germline V gene. The CDR3 consists of 13 residues. V gave up 4 bases and J gave up 9 bases, with 16 bases separating them.

This clonotype was seen more than once but under ten times. V gene TRBV5-1 combines with J gene TRBJ2-5; D may be TRBD1 (6 bases). CDR1 is SGHRS and CDR2 is YFSETQ in the germline V gene. The ends were cut back, 4 bases at V and 1 base at J, with 17 bases in the middle. The CDR3 is 16 amino acids. Here the CDR3 DNA reads TGCGCCAGCAGCCCTACAGGGTCTCATGGCCAAGAGACCCAGTACTTC. Encoded protein: CASSPTGSHGQETQYF.

The V and J genes are TRBV11-2 and TRBJ2-7, with D hard to call. V lost 4 bases, J lost 3 bases, and 10 bases lay in between. The germline CDR1 and CDR2 sequences are SGHAT and FQNNGV. The CDR3 runs to 13 residues. CDR3 protein: CASSSVTDYEQYV. The CDR3 DNA sequence: TGTGCCAGCAGCTCGGTGACGGACTACGAGCAGTACGTC.

The chain links TRBV6-5 to TRBJ2-1; D is uncertain. This CDR3 is built from 14 residues. V gave up 6 bases and J gave up 3 bases, with 12 bases separating them. CDR1 and CDR2 from the germline V gene are MNHEY and SVGAGI. The CDR3 coding sequence is TGTGCCAGCAGCCAGACCGTTTACTACAATGAGCAGTTCTTC. Translation gives CASSQTVYYNEQFF.

This chain uses TRBV4-2 with TRBJ1-1; D unclear. Germline assignment: CDR1 LGHNA and CDR2 YNFKEQ. With 3 bases removed from V and 0 bases from J, the gap between germline ends came to 8 bases. This CDR3 spans 14 amino acids. CDR3 sequence: CASSHPSVNTEAFF. Written as DNA, the CDR3 is TGTGCCAGCAGCCACCCCTCCGTGAACACTGAAGCTTTCTTT.

The chain is built from TRBV20-1 and TRBJ1-5, with D possibly matching TRBD1 (6 bases). Between the trimmed V and J ends, which lost 3 bases and 0 bases, there was a span of 12 bases. Germline loops: CDR1 DFQATT, CDR2 SNEGSKA (reference sequence). CDR3 length equals 15 residues. CDR3 region: CSARRTAYSNQPQHF. In DNA, the CDR3 is TGCAGTGCTAGGCGGACAGCCTATAGCAATCAGCCCCAGCATTTT.

This clonotype was seen a few times. The CDR3 loop reads CASSLAPSRETQYF. The CDR3 DNA reads TGTGCCAGCAGCTTAGCTCCTAGCCGGGAGACCCAGTACTTC. The gene calls are TRBV7-8 and TRBJ2-5, with D possibly TRBD2 on 5 matching bases. V was pared by 0 bases and J by 5 bases, with 10 bases between. The germline V gene encodes CDR1 SGHVS and CDR2 FQNEAQ. The CDR3 runs to 14 residues.

This clonotype appeared many times. The V call is TRBV7-2, the J call TRBJ2-5; D not certain. V was trimmed by 4 bases and J by 0 bases, leaving 6 bases between them. The V gene's germline CDR1 is SGHTA and CDR2 FQGNSA. This CDR3 is 13 amino acids long. In DNA, the CDR3 is TGTGCCAGCAGCTCCAGGAACCAAGAGACCCAGTACTTC. Its translation is CASSSRNQETQYF. The full variable domain, in which reference TRBV7-2 and TRBJ2-5 provide the parts outside the CDR3, is GAGVSQSPSNKVTEKGKDVELRCDPISGHTALYWYRQSLGQGLEFLIYFQGNSAPDKSGLPSDRFSAERTGGSVSTLTIQRTQQEDSAVYLCASSSRNQETQYFGPGTRLLVL.